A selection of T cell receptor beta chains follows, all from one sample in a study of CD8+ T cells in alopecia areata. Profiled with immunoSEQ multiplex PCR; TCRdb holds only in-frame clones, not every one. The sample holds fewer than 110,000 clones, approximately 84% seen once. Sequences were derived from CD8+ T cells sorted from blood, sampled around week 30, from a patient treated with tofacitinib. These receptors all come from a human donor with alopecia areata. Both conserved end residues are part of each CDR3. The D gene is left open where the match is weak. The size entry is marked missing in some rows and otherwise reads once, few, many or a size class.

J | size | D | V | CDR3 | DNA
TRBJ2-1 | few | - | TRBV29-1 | CSVEDPLRDTYNEQFF | TGCAGCGTTGAAGATCCCCTACGGGACACCTACAATGAGCAGTTCTTC
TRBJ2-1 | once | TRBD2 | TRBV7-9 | CASSPSRDYNNEQFF | TGTGCCAGCAGCCCGTCCCGGGACTACAACAATGAGCAGTTCTTC
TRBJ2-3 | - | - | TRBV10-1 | CASSESRDWTSTDTQYF | TGCGCCAGCAGTGAGTCGCGGGACTGGACTAGCACAGATACGCAGTATTTT
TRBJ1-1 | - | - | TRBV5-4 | CASSFGQNTEAFF | TGTGCCAGCAGCTTCGGGCAGAACACTGAAGCTTTCTTT
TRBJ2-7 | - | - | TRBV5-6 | CASSLPGATYEQYF | TGTGCCAGCAGCTTACCAGGGGCGACCTACGAGCAGTACTTC
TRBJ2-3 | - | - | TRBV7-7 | CASSSPGDTQYF | TGTGCTAGCAGCTCCCCGGGAGATACGCAGTATTTT
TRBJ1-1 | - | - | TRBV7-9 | CASTGVNTEAFF | TGTGCCAGCACGGGGGTGAACACTGAAGCTTTCTTT
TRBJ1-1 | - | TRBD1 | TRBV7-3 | CASSAQGEVEAFF | TGTGCCAGCAGCGCCCAGGGGGAAGTTGAAGCTTTCTTT
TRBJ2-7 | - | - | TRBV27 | CASTPRAGRSYEQYF | TGTGCCAGCACCCCCCGGGCAGGGAGATCCTACGAGCAGTACTTC
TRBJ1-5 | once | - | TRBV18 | CASSRWRGVRREPQHF | TGTGCCAGCTCACGATGGAGGGGGGTTCGGAGAGAGCCCCAGCATTTT
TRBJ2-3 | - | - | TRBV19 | CATADGLGTQYF | TGTGCCACCGCGGACGGCCTCGGGACGCAGTATTTT
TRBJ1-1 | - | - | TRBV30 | CAWSVSRNTEAFF | TGTGCCTGGAGTGTTTCCCGGAACACTGAAGCTTTCTTT
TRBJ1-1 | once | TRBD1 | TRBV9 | CASSVQGDERAFF | TGTGCCAGCAGCGTACAGGGGGACGAAAGAGCTTTCTTT
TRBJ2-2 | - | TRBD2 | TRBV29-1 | CSVDIAGLTGELFF | TGCAGCGTTGATATAGCGGGTCTCACCGGGGAGCTGTTTTTT
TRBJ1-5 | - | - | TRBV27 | CASSLRGGNQPQHF | TGTGCCAGCAGTTTGAGGGGAGGCAATCAGCCCCAGCATTTT
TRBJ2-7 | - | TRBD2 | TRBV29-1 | CSVEDGREDSYEQYF | TGCAGCGTTGAAGACGGGCGGGAGGACTCCTACGAGCAGTACTTC
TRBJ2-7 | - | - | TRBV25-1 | CASSDPSEEQYF | TGTGCCAGCAGTGACCCTTCTGAAGAGCAGTACTTC
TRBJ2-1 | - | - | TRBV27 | CASSLRQGGFIEQFF | TGTGCCAGCAGTTTAAGGCAGGGTGGGTTCATTGAGCAGTTCTTC
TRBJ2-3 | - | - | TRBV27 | CASSLEGEAGGTDTQYF | TGTGCCAGCAGTTTAGAGGGAGAGGCAGGGGGCACAGATACGCAGTATTTT
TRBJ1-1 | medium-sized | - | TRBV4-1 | CASSLQQGNTEAFF | TGCGCCAGCAGCCTACAGCAGGGGAACACTGAAGCTTTCTTT
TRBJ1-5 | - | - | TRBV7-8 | CASSLVGGLDQPQHF | TGTGCCAGCAGCTTAGTTGGGGGACTCGATCAGCCCCAGCATTTT
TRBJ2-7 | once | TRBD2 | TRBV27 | CASLGTSREQYF | TGTGCCAGCCTCGGGACTAGCCGCGAGCAGTACTTC
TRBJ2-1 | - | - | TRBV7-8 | CASSLAFAGSNNEQFF | TGTGCCAGCAGCTTAGCATTCGCGGGGTCGAACAATGAGCAGTTCTTC
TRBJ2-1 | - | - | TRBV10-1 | CASSPGREFF | TGCGCCAGCAGCCCGGGACGGGAGTTCTTC
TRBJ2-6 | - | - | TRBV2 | CASIVGTSGANVLTF | TGTGCCAGCATTGTCGGAACCTCTGGGGCCAACGTCCTGACTTTC
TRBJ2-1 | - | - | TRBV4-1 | CASSQMGVEQFF | TGCGCCAGCAGCCAAATGGGCGTGGAGCAGTTCTTC
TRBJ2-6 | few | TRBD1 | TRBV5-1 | CASSGGQGSGANVLTF | TGCGCCAGCAGCGGAGGACAGGGGTCTGGGGCCAACGTCCTGACTTTC
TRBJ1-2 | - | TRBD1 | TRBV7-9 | CASSQPGGQDYGYTF | TGTGCCAGCAGCCAACCGGGGGGACAGGACTATGGCTACACCTTC
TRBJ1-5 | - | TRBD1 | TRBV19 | CASSTQTGSQPQHF | TGTGCCAGTAGTACCCAGACAGGGAGCCAGCCCCAGCATTTT
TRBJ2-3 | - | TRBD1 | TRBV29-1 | CSVEGGQGSTDTQYF | TGCAGCGTTGAAGGAGGACAGGGTAGCACAGATACGCAGTATTTT
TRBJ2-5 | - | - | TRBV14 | CASSLENRAGETQYF | TGTGCCAGCAGCCTCGAGAACAGGGCTGGCGAGACCCAGTACTTC
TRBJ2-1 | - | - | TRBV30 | CAWSVGDGYNEQFF | TGTGCCTGGAGTGTGGGTGATGGATACAATGAGCAGTTCTTC
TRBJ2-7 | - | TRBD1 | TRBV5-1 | CASSHRQGLEQYF | TGCGCCAGCAGTCACCGACAGGGGCTCGAGCAGTACTTC
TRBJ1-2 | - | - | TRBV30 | CAWNHRQGSDYGYTF | TGTGCCTGGAATCATCGGCAGGGGTCTGACTATGGCTACACCTTC
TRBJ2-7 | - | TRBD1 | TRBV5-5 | CASSLDGTGTYEQYF | TGTGCCAGCAGCTTGGATGGGACAGGGACCTACGAGCAGTACTTC
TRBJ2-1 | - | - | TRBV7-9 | CASSFPRARAEQFF | TGTGCCAGCAGCTTTCCGAGGGCTAGGGCTGAGCAGTTCTTC
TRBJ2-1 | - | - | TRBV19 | CASSEGGDYNEQFF | TGTGCCAGTAGTGAAGGGGGGGACTACAATGAGCAGTTCTTC
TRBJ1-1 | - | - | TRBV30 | CAWSGQGEAFF | TGTGCCTGGAGCGGACAAGGAGAAGCTTTCTTT
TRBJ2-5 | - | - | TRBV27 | CASARWQSEAQYF | TGTGCCAGCGCCCGGTGGCAGTCCGAGGCCCAGTACTTC
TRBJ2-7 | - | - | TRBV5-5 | CASTRGDSYEQYF | TGTGCCAGCACCCGAGGGGACTCCTACGAGCAGTACTTC
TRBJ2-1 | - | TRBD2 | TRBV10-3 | CAISGTIAGEHNEQFF | TGTGCCATCAGTGGGACTATAGCGGGGGAGCACAATGAGCAGTTCTTC